One sample yielded the 27 T cell receptor delta chains listed below, sequenced in a study of gamma delta lymphoproliferative disorders and STAT genes. The receptor sequences were amplified from genomic DNA of peripheral blood mononuclear cells. TCRdb re-analyzed the multiplex PCR reads via CATT. The sample yields approximately 1,800 delta-chain clones, 2.7% seen once. Sequencing was done on a sample of blood. These receptors came from a human donor in good health.

As to this clone: This sequence is one base from a far larger clone and is likely a read error. The chain combines TRDV2 with TRDJ1; 9 bases align to TRDD3. Germline V gene lookup returns CDR1 GEAIGNYY and CDR2 EKD. The CDR3 extends over 21 amino acids. CDR3 in DNA: TGTGCCTGTGACACCGTGGCCCTGGGGGATCACATCAAAGGGTACACCGATAGACTCATCTTT. It specifies CACDTVALGDHIKGYTDRLIF.

This clone was seen more than once but under ten times. The protein held in TCRdb is that of a much larger clone and does not match this DNA's translation at residue 5, likely because of a read error; the protein shown is translated from the DNA. The V call is TRDV2, the J call TRDJ1, with 7 bases fitting TRDD3. The V and J ends lost 2 bases and 4 bases, in that order; junction bases with no gene match: 6. The V gene's germline CDR1 is GEAIGNYY and CDR2 EKD. The CDR3 totals 14 residues. DNA for the CDR3: TGTGCCTGTGACAGGGTTGGGGATAACGATAAACTCATCTTT. Protein product: CACDRVGDNDKLIF.

This clone has a handful of counts. This is likely an artifact of a read error, given a far larger clone one base away. The same CDR3 can be traced to other DNA sequences in this sample. The rearrangement uses TRDV2 and TRDJ1; no clear D gene. The CDR3 loop spans 14 amino acids. The germline V gene has CDR1 GEAIGNYY and CDR2 EKD. The CDR3, as DNA: TGTGCTTGTGACGAAAAACTCTCCACCGATAAACTCATCTTT. This codes for CACDEKLSTDKLIF.

This clone was seen more than once but under ten times. The protein given by TCRdb reflects a much larger clone and differs at residue 12 from this DNA's translation, likely from a read error; the protein shown is the DNA's translation. The rearrangement uses TRDV2 and TRDJ1; TRDD3 matches 9 bases. The CDR3 consists of 14 residues. CDR1 and CDR2 (germline): GEAIGNYY, EKD. CDR3 sequence: CACDQLGDRDKFIF. CDR3 bases: TGTGCCTGTGACCAACTGGGGGACCGCGATAAATTCATCTTT.

With respect to this clone: TCRdb pairs this DNA with a much larger clone's protein that differs at residue 12, likely a read error; the protein shown was translated from the DNA. V and J are TRDV2 and TRDJ1; TRDD3 matches 7 bases. Per the germline V gene, CDR1 is GEAIGNYY and CDR2 is EKD. The CDR3 is 15 residues long. The CDR3 DNA is TGTGCCTGTGAAACCTACCAACTGGGGACCGATAGACTCATCTTT. Its protein is CACETYQLGTDRLIF.

By its share, this clone is medium-sized. The chain recombines TRDV2 with TRDJ1, with TRDD3 identical over 9 bases. The CDR3 has 13 amino acids. CDR1 GEAIGNYY and CDR2 EKD come from the germline V gene. CDR3 in DNA: TGTGCAGGGCTGGGGGATGGGAACGATAAACTCATCTTT. Translating gives CAGLGDGNDKLIF.

A word on this clone: This is likely an artifact of a read error, given a far larger clone one base away. The chain carries TRDV1 and TRDJ1; 10 bases agree with TRDD3. Trimming removed 3 bases from V and 0 bases from J; junction bases left unmatched: 25. Per germline, CDR1 TSWWSYY and CDR2 QGS. The CDR3 contains 23 residues. For the CDR3, the DNA is TGTGCTCTTGGGGAGCCCCACTCCCACGTCAGTGGGGGATACTACGGGTACACCGATAAACTCATCTTT. Its protein product is CALGEPHSHVSGGYYGYTDKLIF.

Worth noting for this clone: This DNA's translation and the protein TCRdb lists, from a much larger clone, do not match at residue 7, likely due to a read error; the protein shown is translated from the DNA. The chain employs TRDV2 and TRDJ1, with D possibly matching TRDD3 (6 bases). CDR1 is GEAIGNYY, CDR2 EKD, per germline. V was pared by 3 bases and J by 0 bases, with 22 bases between. This CDR3 is built from 18 residues. DNA of the CDR3: TGTGCCTGTGACGCTCTACCGGGGGACAACCGGTACACCGATAAACTCATCTTT. Encoded protein: CACDALPGDNRYTDKLIF.

Points on this clone: A read error likely explains why the TCRdb protein, taken from a much larger clone, differs from this DNA's translation at residue 12; the protein shown is translated from the DNA. The chain has TRDV1 and TRDJ1, with 8 bases fitting TRDD3. This CDR3 comprises 18 residues. Per germline, CDR1 TSWWSYY and CDR2 QGS. Trimming removed 2 bases from V and 0 bases from J; junction bases left unmatched: 11. CDR3 DNA sequence: TGTGCTCTTGGGGAAGCTTCAACTGGGGGCCTCTACACCGATAAACTCATCTTT. Protein product: CALGEASTGGLYTDKLIF.

Comments on this clone: A far larger clone differs by one base, so this is likely a read error. The same CDR3 also results from other DNA sequences found in this sample. V gene TRDV2 combines with J gene TRDJ3; D may be TRDD3 (5 bases). The V end lost 0 bases, the J end lost 2 bases, and 19 bases lay between the germline ends. From germline, CDR1 is GEAIGNYY and CDR2 EKD. The CDR3 loop spans 20 amino acids. Written as DNA, the CDR3 is TGTGCCTGTGACACCGCGACCGGGGGTCCCGTAACCTGGGACACCCGACAGATGTTTTTC. Protein: CACDTATGGPVTWDTRQMFF.

The table lists this clone with a few counts. The chain combines TRDV2 with TRDJ1; TRDD3 aligns across 11 bases. J lost 6 bases, V lost 0 bases, and 14 bases had no gene match. Germline V gene data show CDR1 as GEAIGNYY and CDR2 as EKD. The CDR3 consists of 18 residues. DNA for the CDR3: TGTGCCTGTGACACCGTTCCACCTACTGGGGGATATTCCAATAAACTCATCTTT. Translation: CACDTVPPTGGYSNKLIF.

About this clone itself: Given a far larger clone just one base away, this is likely a sequencing read error. Other DNA sequences from this sample encode an identical CDR3 as well. The V and J genes are TRDV2 and TRDJ1; D gene uncertain. This CDR3 spans 12 amino acids. The V end lost 0 bases, the J end lost 2 bases, and 3 bases lay between the germline ends. CDR1 GEAIGNYY and CDR2 EKD come from the germline V gene. The CDR3 protein is CACDTSTDKLIF. The CDR3, as DNA: TGTGCCTGTGACACCTCAACCGATAAACTCATCTTT.

About this clone: This likely stems from a read error, as it lies one base from a far larger clone. Other DNA sequences within the sample encode an identical CDR3. The chain couples TRDV2 to TRDJ1, with TRDD3 matching over 13 bases. Germline assignment: CDR1 GEAIGNYY and CDR2 EKD. The V segment lost 0 bases and the J segment 3 bases; nucleotides outside the gene matches: 15. The CDR3 has 20 amino acids. CDR3: CACDTVGVDTGGYGPDKLIF. The CDR3 DNA reads TGTGCCTGTGACACCGTCGGCGTGGATACTGGGGGATACGGTCCCGATAAACTCATCTTT.

This clone was seen more than once but under ten times. V is TRDV3 and J is TRDJ1; 12 positions match TRDD3. This CDR3 has 21 residues. The germline CDR1 and CDR2 sequences are TVYSNPD and GDNSRS (reference sequence). With V trimmed by 2 bases and J by 3 bases, 25 bases remained unmatched. The CDR3 sequence is CAFEMASYTYWGILYPDKLIF. In DNA, the CDR3 is TGTGCCTTTGAGATGGCCTCCTACACGTACTGGGGGATACTCTATCCCGATAAACTCATCTTT.

In the case of this clone: This likely reflects a read error, since a far larger clone is one base away. The sample holds other DNA sequences that translate to the same CDR3. The DNA of the CDR3 is TGTGCTTATAGGAGCAGTACAGCACAACTCTTCTTC. It encodes CAYRSSTAQLFF. The rearrangement uses TRAV38-2/DV8 and TRDJ2; the D is unclear. The CDR3 extends over 12 amino acids. Looked up from germline, CDR1 is TSESDYY and CDR2 is QEAYKQQN.

This clone was detected a few times. A single base separates this from a much larger clone, so it may be a read error. This sequence joins TRDV2 and TRDJ3, with 10 bases fitting TRDD3. Germline loops: CDR1 GEAIGNYY, CDR2 EKD. With 5 bases clipped from V and 0 bases from J, the junction kept 21 bases outside the gene matches. This CDR3 region has 23 residues. The CDR3 reads CACGPVLSTGGSQSSWDTRQMFF. The CDR3 DNA reads TGTGCCTGTGGCCCCGTTTTAAGTACTGGGGGATCCCAAAGCTCCTGGGACACCCGACAGATGTTTTTC.

This clone was seen only a few times. TCRdb records a much larger clone's protein for this DNA, with a difference at residue 5 that likely arises from a read error; the protein given is the translation of the DNA. This chain uses TRDV2 with TRDJ1; 9 bases agree with TRDD3. The germline gives CDR1 GEAIGNYY, CDR2 EKD. V shed 3 bases and J 0 bases; nucleotides not matched to a gene: 13. This CDR3 has 18 residues. This CDR3 is CACDSLLGDNRYTDKLIF. The CDR3 DNA sequence: TGTGCCTGTGACTCTCTACTGGGGGACAACCGGTACACCGATAAACTCATCTTT.

This clone appeared a few times. The protein TCRdb gives is from a much larger clone and does not agree with this DNA's translation at residue 12, likely a read error; the protein shown here comes from the DNA. The V gene is TRDV1, the J gene TRDJ1, with TRDD2 as a possible D gene (6 bases). This CDR3 contains 19 residues. CDR1 and CDR2 from the germline V gene are TSWWSYY and QGS. Deletions cut 4 bases from V and 2 bases from J, with 26 bases between. DNA of the CDR3: TGTGCTCTTGGGGTCCATCCATCCTCCTACTTGAGGATTACCGATAAACTCATCTTT. Translation: CALGVHPSSYLRITDKLIF.

This clone has just a few counts. TCRdb has a much larger clone's protein, which differs at residue 13 from the translation of this DNA, likely because of a read error; what is shown is the protein translated from the DNA. This chain uses TRDV2 with TRDJ1; possible D gene TRDD3, 5 bases. The CDR3 is 15 amino acids. Germline assignment: CDR1 GEAIGNYY and CDR2 EKD. This chain's CDR3 is CACDHLKQGGDKPIF. CDR3 coding DNA: TGTGCCTGTGACCACCTCAAGCAGGGGGGCGATAAACCCATCTTT.

This clone is large. The sample contains more than one DNA sequence encoding this CDR3. This chain uses TRDV2 with TRDJ1, with 12 bases matching TRDD3. This CDR3 comprises 20 residues. Germline V lookup: CDR1 GEAIGNYY, CDR2 EKD. Trimming removed 4 bases from V and 0 bases from J; junction bases left unmatched: 17. The CDR3 DNA reads as TGTGCCTGTGAAGCCCTGGACCCTCGTACTGGGGGATACCACACCGATAAACTCATCTTT. Its protein is CACEALDPRTGGYHTDKLIF.

A remark on this clone: TCRdb's protein for this DNA is that of a much larger clone and differs from the translation at residue 7, likely a read error; the protein shown is the DNA translation. The rearrangement links TRDV2 to TRDJ1, with 7 bases identical to TRDD3. This CDR3 has 15 amino acids. The germline gives CDR1 GEAIGNYY, CDR2 EKD. The V segment lost 4 bases and the J segment 2 bases; nucleotides outside the gene matches: 9. The CDR3 DNA reads TGTGCCTGTGAAACCTACCGACTGGGGACCGATAAACTCATCTTT. Its protein is CACETYRLGTDKLIF.

Here the J gene is TRDJ1 and the V gene is not called; the table's D gene call, TRDD3, was not cross checked with the DNA. The CDR3 is 17 residues long. This chain's CDR3 is CASLCLPSTGGTDKLIF. For the CDR3, the DNA is TGTGCTTCATTGTGCCTTCCTAGTACTGGGGGAACCGATAAACTCATCTTT.

For this clone: The protein in TCRdb stems from a much larger clone and differs at residue 17 from this DNA's translation, likely a read error; here the protein is translated from the DNA. V is TRDV2 and J is TRDJ1, with D perhaps TRDD3 (5 bases). Trimming removed 3 bases from V and 3 bases from J, with 37 bases in between. The CDR3 has 22 residues. Looked up from germline, CDR1 is GEAIGNYY and CDR2 is EKD. The CDR3 region is CACDLGPPDRWDPHSYSDKLIF. Here the CDR3 DNA reads TGTGCCTGTGACCTAGGACCTCCCGACCGATGGGATCCCCACTCGTACTCCGATAAACTCATCTTT.

Notes on this clone: A read error likely explains why the TCRdb protein, taken from a much larger clone, differs from this DNA's translation at residue 14; the protein shown is translated from the DNA. The chain has TRDV2 and TRDJ1, with 11 bases aligning to TRDD3. Germline CDR1 and CDR2: GEAIGNYY and EKD. The V and J ends lost 0 bases and 3 bases, in that order; junction bases with no gene match: 14. This CDR3 comprises 19 residues. The CDR3 sequence: CACDTPTWGIPVSADKLIF. The CDR3 bases are TGTGCCTGTGACACCCCCACCTGGGGGATACCCGTTAGTGCCGATAAACTCATCTTT.

Concerning this clone: The protein in TCRdb stems from a much larger clone and differs at residue 4 from this DNA's translation, likely a read error; here the protein is translated from the DNA. The CDR3 DNA reads as TGTGCCTGTAACACCGGCGTGTGCCTTGCCGCCTGGGACACCCGACAGATGTTTTTC. As protein: CACNTGVCLAAWDTRQMFF. J is TRDJ3 and V is TRDV2; D is uncertain. The germline V gene has CDR1 GEAIGNYY and CDR2 EKD. The length of the CDR3 is 19 residues.

This clone has more than one count but fewer than ten. TCRdb records a much larger clone's protein for this DNA, with a difference at residue 16 that likely arises from a read error; the protein given is the translation of the DNA. This chain uses TRDV2 with TRDJ1, with a tentative D call TRDD3 (5 bases). The V gene's germline CDR1 is GEAIGNYY and CDR2 EKD. The CDR3 extends over 22 amino acids. The V end lost 3 bases, the J end lost 0 bases, and 34 bases lay between the germline ends. The CDR3 protein is CACDLGPPDRWDPHSHTDKLIF. Written as DNA, the CDR3 is TGTGCCTGTGACCTAGGACCTCCCGACCGATGGGATCCCCACTCGCACACCGATAAACTCATCTTT.

Only a few counts were recorded for this clone. It may be a read error: a sequence one base away is much more abundant. Other nucleotide sequences from this sample produce the same CDR3. The V and J genes are TRDV1 and TRDJ1, with 7 bases identical to TRDD3. V trimming: 1 base; J trimming: 3 bases; junction bases outside the gene matches: 41. Germline CDR1 and CDR2: TSWWSYY and QGS. The CDR3 is made up of 27 amino acids. The CDR3 sequence is CALGERSALGLASWYWGIRRMADKLIF. In DNA form, the CDR3 reads TGTGCTCTTGGGGAACGGTCAGCTCTAGGTTTGGCCTCCTGGTACTGGGGAATAAGAAGGATGGCCGATAAACTCATCTTT.